The clone carrying this T cell receptor beta chain has just a few counts. This sample was included in a study of blood T cell repertoires in COVID-19. For the study at large: Specimens from acute and convalescent COVID-19 originated in the United States, Italy and Spain. T cells, B-cell-depleted T cells, or PBMCs provided the cDNA or gDNA that served as material.

Original data processing: Reference gene primers were amplified, and this amplification served to estimate nucleated cell counts. TCRdb's copy holds only in-frame clones and misses some; the assay was immunoSEQ multiplex PCR. The V and J calls and the clone size are those of that table, but D and trimming were determined from the DNA. The sample lists 65,000 to 85,000 clones; around three quarters were seen once. Sample: peripheral blood. The TCR comes from a man aged 50-59 years with active or convalescent COVID-19.

The CDR3 loop reads CASTPQTGGEKLFF. The DNA of the CDR3 is TGTGCCAGCACCCCCCAGACAGGGGGGGAAAAACTGTTTTTT. This chain connects TRBV6-5 to TRBJ1-4, with 9 nucleotides matching TRBD1. Germline V CDR1 and CDR2: MNHEY, SVGAGI. The CDR3 totals 14 residues. V shed 7 bases, J shed 8 bases, and the junction held 8 bases outside the gene matches.